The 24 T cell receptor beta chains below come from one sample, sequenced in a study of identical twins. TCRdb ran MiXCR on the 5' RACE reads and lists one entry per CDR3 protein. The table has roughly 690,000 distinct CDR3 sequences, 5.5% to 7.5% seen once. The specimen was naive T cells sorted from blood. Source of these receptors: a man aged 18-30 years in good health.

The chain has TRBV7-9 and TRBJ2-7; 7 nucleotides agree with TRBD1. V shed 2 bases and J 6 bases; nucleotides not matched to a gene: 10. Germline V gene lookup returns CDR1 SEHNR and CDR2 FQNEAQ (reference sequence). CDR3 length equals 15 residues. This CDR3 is CASSLSGTADGEQYF. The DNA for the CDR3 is TGTGCCAGCAGCTTATCAGGGACAGCCGACGGCGAGCAGTACTTC.

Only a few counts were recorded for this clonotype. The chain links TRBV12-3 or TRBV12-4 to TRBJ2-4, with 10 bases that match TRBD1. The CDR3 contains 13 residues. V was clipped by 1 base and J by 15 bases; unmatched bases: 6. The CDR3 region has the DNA TGTGCCAGCAGTTTAGAGCCGGGACAGGGGACGTACTTC. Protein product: CASSLEPGQGTYF.

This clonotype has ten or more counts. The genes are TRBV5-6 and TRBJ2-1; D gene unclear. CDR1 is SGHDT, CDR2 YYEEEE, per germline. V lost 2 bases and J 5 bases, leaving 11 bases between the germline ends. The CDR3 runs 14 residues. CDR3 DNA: TGTGCCAGCAGCTTTAACCCGGATCACAATGAGCAGTTCTTC. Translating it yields CASSFNPDHNEQFF.

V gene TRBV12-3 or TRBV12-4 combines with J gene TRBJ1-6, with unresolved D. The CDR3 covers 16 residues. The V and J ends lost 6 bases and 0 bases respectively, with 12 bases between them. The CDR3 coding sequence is TGTGCCAGCAGCCGCCCTTCTAGCTCCTATAATTCACCCCTCCACTTT. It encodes CASSRPSSSYNSPLHF.

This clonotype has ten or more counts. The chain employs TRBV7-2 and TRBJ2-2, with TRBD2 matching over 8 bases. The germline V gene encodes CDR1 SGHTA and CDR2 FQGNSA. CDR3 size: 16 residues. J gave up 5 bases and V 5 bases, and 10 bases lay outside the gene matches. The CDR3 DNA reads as TGTGCCAGCAGCGCCCGGGGGGGTGCGATAACCGGGGAGCTGTTTTTT. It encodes CASSARGGAITGELFF.

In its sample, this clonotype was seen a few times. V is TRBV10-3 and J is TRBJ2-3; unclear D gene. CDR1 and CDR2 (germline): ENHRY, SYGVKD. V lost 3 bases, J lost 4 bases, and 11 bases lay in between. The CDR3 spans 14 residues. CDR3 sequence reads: CAISERAVSDTQYF. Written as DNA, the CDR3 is TGTGCCATCAGTGAACGGGCGGTCTCAGATACGCAGTATTTT.

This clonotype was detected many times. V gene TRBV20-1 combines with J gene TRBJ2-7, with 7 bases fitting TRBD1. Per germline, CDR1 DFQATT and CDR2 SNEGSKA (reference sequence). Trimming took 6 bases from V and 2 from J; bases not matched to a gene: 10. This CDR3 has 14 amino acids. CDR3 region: CSAPPETGTYEQYF. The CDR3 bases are TGCAGTGCCCCACCCGAGACAGGGACCTACGAGCAGTACTTC.

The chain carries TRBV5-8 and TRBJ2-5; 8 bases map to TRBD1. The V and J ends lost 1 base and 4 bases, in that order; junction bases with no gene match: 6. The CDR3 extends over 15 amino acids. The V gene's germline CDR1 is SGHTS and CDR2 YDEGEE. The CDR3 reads CASSLNRGFGETQYF. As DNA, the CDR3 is TGTGCCAGCAGCTTGAACAGGGGGTTTGGAGAGACCCAGTACTTC.

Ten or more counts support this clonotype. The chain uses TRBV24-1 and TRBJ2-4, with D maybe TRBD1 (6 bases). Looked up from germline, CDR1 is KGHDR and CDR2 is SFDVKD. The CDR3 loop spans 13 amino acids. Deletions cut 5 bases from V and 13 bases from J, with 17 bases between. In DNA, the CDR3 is TGTGCCACCAGTGCCGGACAGCTTTTCGGCCAGTACTTC. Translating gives CATSAGQLFGQYF.

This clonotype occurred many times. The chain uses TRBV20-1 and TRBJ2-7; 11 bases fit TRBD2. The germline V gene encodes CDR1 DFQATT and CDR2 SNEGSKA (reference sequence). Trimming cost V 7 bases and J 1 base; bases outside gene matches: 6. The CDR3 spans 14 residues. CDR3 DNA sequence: TGCAGTGTCTCGGGACTAGCGGATTCCTACGAGCAGTACTTC. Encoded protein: CSVSGLADSYEQYF.

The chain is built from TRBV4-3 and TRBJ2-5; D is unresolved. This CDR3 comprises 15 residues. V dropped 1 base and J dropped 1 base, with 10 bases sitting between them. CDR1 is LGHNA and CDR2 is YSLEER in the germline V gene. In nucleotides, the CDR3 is TGCGCCAGCAGCCAAGTTTGGGCAGGCCAAGAGACCCAGTACTTC. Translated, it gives CASSQVWAGQETQYF.

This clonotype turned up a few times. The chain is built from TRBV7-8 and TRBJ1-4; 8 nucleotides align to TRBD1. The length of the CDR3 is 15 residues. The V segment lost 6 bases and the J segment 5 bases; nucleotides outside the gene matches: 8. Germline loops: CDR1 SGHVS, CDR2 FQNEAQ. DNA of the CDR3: TGTGCCAGCAGACCAGGGGGCGGGACAAATGAAAAACTGTTTTTT. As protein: CASRPGGGTNEKLFF.

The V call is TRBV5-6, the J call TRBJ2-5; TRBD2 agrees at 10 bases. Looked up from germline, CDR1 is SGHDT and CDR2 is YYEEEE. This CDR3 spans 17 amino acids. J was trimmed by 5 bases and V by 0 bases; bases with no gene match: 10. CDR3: CASSLAQWLAGVETQYF. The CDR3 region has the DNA TGTGCCAGCAGCTTGGCCCAGTGGCTAGCGGGAGTGGAGACCCAGTACTTC.

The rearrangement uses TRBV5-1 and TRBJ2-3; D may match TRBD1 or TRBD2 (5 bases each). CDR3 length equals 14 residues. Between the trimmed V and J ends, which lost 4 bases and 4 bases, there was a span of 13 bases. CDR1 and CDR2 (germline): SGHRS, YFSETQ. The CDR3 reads CASSTGTAADTQYF. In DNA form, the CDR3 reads TGCGCCAGCAGCACCGGGACGGCTGCAGATACGCAGTATTTT.

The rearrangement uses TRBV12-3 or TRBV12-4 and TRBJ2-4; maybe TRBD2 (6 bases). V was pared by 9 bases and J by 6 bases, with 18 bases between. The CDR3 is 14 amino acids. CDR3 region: CASLGSREVNIQYF. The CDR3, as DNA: TGTGCCAGTTTGGGCAGCAGGGAGGTAAACATTCAGTACTTC.

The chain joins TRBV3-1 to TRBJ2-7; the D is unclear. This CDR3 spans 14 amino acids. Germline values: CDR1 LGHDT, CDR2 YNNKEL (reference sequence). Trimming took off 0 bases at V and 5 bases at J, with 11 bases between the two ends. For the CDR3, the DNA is TGTGCCAGCAGCCAAGATAGGAGCCAGCACGAGCAGTACTTC. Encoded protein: CASSQDRSQHEQYF.

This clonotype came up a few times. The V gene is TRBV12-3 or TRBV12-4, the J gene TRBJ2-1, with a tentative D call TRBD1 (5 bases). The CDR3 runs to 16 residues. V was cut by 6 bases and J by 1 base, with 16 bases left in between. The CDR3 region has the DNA TGTGCCAGCAGCTTAATATGGGGCCTTTCCTACAATGAGCAGTTCTTC. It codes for CASSLIWGLSYNEQFF.

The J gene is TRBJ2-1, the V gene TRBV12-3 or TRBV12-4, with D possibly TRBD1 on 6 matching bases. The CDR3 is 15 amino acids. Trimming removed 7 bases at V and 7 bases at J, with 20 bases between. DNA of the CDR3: TGTGCCAGCAAGGTACTGGATGGGGGCGAGAATGAGCAGTTCTTC. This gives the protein CASKVLDGGENEQFF.

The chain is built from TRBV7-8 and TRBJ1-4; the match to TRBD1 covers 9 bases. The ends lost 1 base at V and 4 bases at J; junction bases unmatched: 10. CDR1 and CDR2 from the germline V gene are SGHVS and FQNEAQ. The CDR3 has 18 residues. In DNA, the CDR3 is TGTGCCAGCAGCTTAGGCCCTACCCCGGGACAGGGTAATGAAAAACTGTTTTTT. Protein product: CASSLGPTPGQGNEKLFF.

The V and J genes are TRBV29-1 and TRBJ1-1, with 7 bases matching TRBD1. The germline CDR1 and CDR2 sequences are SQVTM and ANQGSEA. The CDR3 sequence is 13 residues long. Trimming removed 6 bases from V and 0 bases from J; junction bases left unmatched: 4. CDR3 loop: CSVGQPLNTEAFF. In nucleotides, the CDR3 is TGCAGCGTGGGACAGCCACTGAACACTGAAGCTTTCTTT.

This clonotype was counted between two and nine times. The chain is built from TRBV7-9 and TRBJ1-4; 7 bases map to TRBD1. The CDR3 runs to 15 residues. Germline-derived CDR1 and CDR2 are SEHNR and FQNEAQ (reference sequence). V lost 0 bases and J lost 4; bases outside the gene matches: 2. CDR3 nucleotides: TGTGCCAGCAGCTTAGCGGGACAGCATAATGAAAAACTGTTTTTT. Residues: CASSLAGQHNEKLFF.

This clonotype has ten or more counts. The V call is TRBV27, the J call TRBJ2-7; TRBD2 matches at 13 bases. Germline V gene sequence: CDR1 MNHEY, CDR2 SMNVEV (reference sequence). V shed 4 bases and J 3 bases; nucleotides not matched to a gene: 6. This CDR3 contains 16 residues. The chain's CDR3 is CASSSTGTSGIYEQYF. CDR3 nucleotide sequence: TGTGCCAGCAGTTCGACCGGGACTAGCGGGATCTACGAGCAGTACTTC.

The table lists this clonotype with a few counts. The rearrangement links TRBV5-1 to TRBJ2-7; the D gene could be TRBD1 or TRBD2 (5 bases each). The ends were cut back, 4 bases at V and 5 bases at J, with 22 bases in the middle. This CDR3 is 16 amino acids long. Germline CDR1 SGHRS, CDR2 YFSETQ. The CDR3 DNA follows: TGCGCCAGCAGCGGAAGCCGGGACCTCCGAGGCAACGAGCAGTACTTC. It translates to CASSGSRDLRGNEQYF.

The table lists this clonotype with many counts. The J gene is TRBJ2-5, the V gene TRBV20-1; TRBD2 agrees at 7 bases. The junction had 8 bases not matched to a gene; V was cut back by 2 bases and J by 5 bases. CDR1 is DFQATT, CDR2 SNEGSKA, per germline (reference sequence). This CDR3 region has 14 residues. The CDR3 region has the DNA TGCAGTGCTAGACTAGCGGCCCGGGCGGAGACCCAGTACTTC. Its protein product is CSARLAARAETQYF.